These 18 T cell receptor beta chains share one sample of origin, sequenced in a study of T-cell memory formation after mild COVID-19. MiXCR, applied by TCRdb to the 5' RACE reads, yields one record per CDR3 protein. The sample carries approximately 430,000 distinct CDR3 sequences, more than 20% recorded once. Specimen: PBMCs or a T cell subset sorted from them (not recorded which). The receptors derive from an adult woman who had mild COVID-19 (a few samples of this study predate the infection). Cell type and time point are not known.

This sequence joins TRBV29-1 and TRBJ1-1; D ambiguous. CDR1 is SQVTM, CDR2 ANQGSEA, per germline. Between the trimmed V and J ends, which lost 5 bases and 8 bases, there was a span of 6 bases. The length of the CDR3 is 9 residues. The CDR3 reads CSVRREAFF. CDR3 sequence (DNA): TGCAGCGTTAGGAGGGAAGCTTTCTTT.

The genes are TRBV4-2 and TRBJ2-4; 13 bases agree with TRBD2. The CDR3 length is 16 residues. The germline CDR1 and CDR2 sequences are LGHNA and YNFKEQ. J lost 7 bases, V lost 0 bases, and 3 bases had no gene match. The CDR3 sequence is CASSQELLAGGNIQYF. In DNA form, the CDR3 reads TGTGCCAGCAGCCAAGAGCTACTAGCGGGAGGGAACATTCAGTACTTC.

This clonotype appeared once. V gene TRBV20-1 combines with J gene TRBJ2-1; no clear D gene. This CDR3 is 11 amino acids long. The germline gives CDR1 DFQATT, CDR2 SNEGSKA (reference sequence). Between the trimmed V and J ends, which lost 5 bases and 10 bases, there was a span of 12 bases. CDR3 region: CSAHGLPEQFF. The DNA for the CDR3 is TGCAGTGCTCACGGGCTCCCAGAGCAGTTCTTC.

The genes are TRBV12-3 or TRBV12-4 and TRBJ1-1, with D possibly matching TRBD1 (6 bases). The CDR3 is made up of 17 amino acids. V was clipped by 4 bases and J by 1 base, with 19 bases between them. CDR3 coding DNA: TGTGCCAGCAGTTCGAGGACAACGGGGACACGGAACACTGAAGCTTTCTTT. Its translation is CASSSRTTGTRNTEAFF.

This clonotype was seen only a few times. J is TRBJ1-1 and V is TRBV7-9; TRBD1 aligns across 7 bases. CDR3 length: 17 amino acids. The J segment lost 0 bases and the V segment lost 3 bases, leaving 10 bases of the junction unmatched. Per the germline V gene, CDR1 is SEHNR and CDR2 is FQNEAQ (reference sequence). CDR3 loop: CASSFARDSSMNTEAFF. The CDR3 nucleotides are TGTGCCAGCAGCTTCGCCCGGGACAGCAGTATGAACACTGAAGCTTTCTTT.

The rearrangement joins TRBV5-1 to TRBJ1-2, with D unresolved. This CDR3 is 13 amino acids long. CDR1 SGHRS and CDR2 YFSETQ come from the germline V gene. V was shortened by 7 bases and J by 2 bases, with 12 bases between the two germline ends. As DNA, the CDR3 is TGCGCCAGCTCCAAGCAGGAGAACTATGGCTACACCTTC. Translating it yields CASSKQENYGYTF.

This clonotype was detected only a few times. This chain connects TRBV29-1 to TRBJ2-2; 8 nucleotides agree with TRBD2. Germline-derived CDR1 and CDR2 are SQVTM and ANQGSEA. CDR3 length: 19 amino acids. J was trimmed by 6 bases and V by 0 bases; bases with no gene match: 18. In nucleotides, the CDR3 is TGCAGCGTTGAAGATCGGCCCCGAGGTCGCAGCGGGAGTTCCGGGGAGCTGTTTTTT. This sequence encodes CSVEDRPRGRSGSSGELFF.

This clonotype has just a few counts. The J gene is TRBJ2-5, the V gene TRBV7-9; D not resolved. This CDR3 has 14 residues. Per the germline V gene, CDR1 is SEHNR and CDR2 is FQNEAQ (reference sequence). Trimming cost V 1 base and J 2 bases, with 8 bases left between them. CDR3 sequence (DNA): TGTGCCAGCAGCTTAGTACTTGGTCAAGAGACCCAGTACTTC. Encoded protein: CASSLVLGQETQYF.

This clonotype occurred many times. The chain has TRBV28 and TRBJ2-7, with D perhaps being TRBD1 or TRBD2 (5 bases each). Germline assignment: CDR1 MDHEN and CDR2 SYDVKM. This CDR3 contains 17 residues. Trimming shortened V by 5 bases and J by 1 base, and 21 bases separated the two germline ends. CDR3 sequence (DNA): TGTGCCAGCAGTCCACCCCCCGTGGGGGTGAGGTCCTACGAGCAGTACTTC. Residues: CASSPPPVGVRSYEQYF.

This clonotype was observed at least ten times. The V and J genes are TRBV20-1 and TRBJ1-1; D is perhaps TRBD1 (5 bases). Germline CDR1 is DFQATT and CDR2 is SNEGSKA (reference sequence). V dropped 0 bases and J dropped 0 bases, with 14 bases sitting between them. The CDR3 runs 16 residues. The CDR3 sequence is CSARDFWDPLNTEAFF. The CDR3 DNA follows: TGCAGTGCTAGAGATTTTTGGGACCCATTGAACACTGAAGCTTTCTTT.

This clonotype was observed a few times. CDR3 sequence (DNA): TGCGCCAGCAGCTTGAGTCCGAGCTCCTACAATGAGCAGTTCTTC. Amino acids: CASSLSPSSYNEQFF. The chain is built from TRBV5-1 and TRBJ2-1; no clear D gene. Germline loops: CDR1 SGHRS, CDR2 YFSETQ. The CDR3 is made up of 15 amino acids. Trimming stripped 1 base from V and 0 bases from J, with 8 bases between.

V is TRBV11-3 and J is TRBJ2-7, with D hard to call. The V gene's germline CDR1 is SGHNT and CDR2 YENEEA. The V end was cut by 5 bases, the J end by 7 bases, with 18 bases between. The CDR3 is made up of 14 amino acids. CDR3 protein: CASSPAAYKLEQYF. The DNA for the CDR3 is TGTGCCAGCAGCCCCGCCGCTTACAAATTGGAGCAGTACTTC.

This clonotype has more than one count but fewer than ten. The V gene is TRBV29-1, the J gene TRBJ2-6; a possible D gene is TRBD2 (5 bases). The V gene's germline CDR1 is SQVTM and CDR2 ANQGSEA. Trimming took 4 bases from V and 2 from J, leaving 24 bases between them. CDR3 length equals 19 residues. In DNA form, the CDR3 reads TGCAGCGTTGGTACGTGGGCACAGAATAGCGTAGCTGGGGCCAACGTCCTGACTTTC. Translating gives CSVGTWAQNSVAGANVLTF.

This clonotype has just a few counts. The chain combines TRBV5-1 with TRBJ2-7; a possible D gene is TRBD2 (7 bases). The germline V and J ends were trimmed by 1 base and 2 bases, with 10 bases remaining between them. CDR1 SGHRS and CDR2 YFSETQ come from the germline V gene. CDR3 length: 14 amino acids. The CDR3 reads CASSLREGAYEQYF. In DNA, the CDR3 is TGCGCCAGCAGCTTGAGGGAGGGGGCCTACGAGCAGTACTTC.

The chain joins TRBV5-1 to TRBJ1-6; 8 nucleotides align to TRBD1. V was clipped by 0 bases and J by 8 bases; unmatched bases: 10. The CDR3 is 17 amino acids. Germline CDR1 is SGHRS and CDR2 is YFSETQ. CDR3 loop: CASSLAGTGYRDSPLHF. In DNA form, the CDR3 reads TGCGCCAGCAGCTTGGCCGGGACAGGATATAGGGATTCACCCCTCCACTTT.

This clonotype was counted once. This may arise from a read error, as a much more abundant clone is one base away. V is TRBV5-8 and J is TRBJ1-1; D gene uncertain. The CDR3 runs to 16 residues. V dropped 2 bases and J dropped 1 base, with 15 bases sitting between them. Germline V gene data show CDR1 as SGHTS and CDR2 as YDEGEE. The CDR3 protein is CASSFRSERGNTEAFF. The CDR3 coding sequence is TGTGCCAGCAGCTTTAGATCAGAACGAGGGAACACTGAAGCTTTCTTT.

The chain couples TRBV7-9 to TRBJ2-3, with a possible D match to TRBD2 (5 bases). This CDR3 is 18 amino acids long. Trimming took off 1 base at V and 6 bases at J, with 23 bases between the two ends. The V gene's germline CDR1 is SEHNR and CDR2 FQNEAQ (reference sequence). Here the CDR3 reads CASSLDPGSGTPLDTQYF. CDR3 coding DNA: TGTGCCAGCAGCTTAGATCCGGGATCAGGTACCCCCTTGGATACGCAGTATTTT.

The V call is TRBV12-3 or TRBV12-4, the J call TRBJ2-1; D might be TRBD1 or TRBD2, each matching 5 bases. The V end was cut by 6 bases, the J end by 10 bases, with 19 bases between. The CDR3 is made up of 14 amino acids. The CDR3 loop is CASSPGTSVVEQFF. CDR3 bases: TGTGCCAGCAGCCCCGGGACGTCCGTTGTCGAGCAGTTCTTC.